These T cell receptor beta chains were read from a single sample in a study of blood T cell repertoires in COVID-19. Profiled with immunoSEQ multiplex PCR; TCRdb holds only in-frame clones, not every one. This table has hundreds of thousands of clones, roughly 85% appearing once. Sequenced material: peripheral blood. These receptors all stem from a woman in her 30s with active or convalescent COVID-19. CDR3s include the opening cysteine and the closing phenylalanine or tryptophan. A D gene is named only where the DNA matches it firmly. A clone size is listed for some rows: how often the clone was seen (once, few, many), or a class if it is expanded.

>TRBJ2-3|TRBV5-5|-|-|14
TGTGCCAGCAGCTTTCTAGCGATCACAGATACGCAGTATTTT
CASSFLAITDTQYF
>TRBJ2-2|TRBV7-2|once|TRBD2|19
TGTGCCAGCAGCTCTCCTCCGGGACTAGCGGGAGGGAGGCCCGGGGAGCTGTTTTTT
CASSSPPGLAGGRPGELFF
>TRBJ2-3|TRBV3-1/TRBV3-2|-|-|15
TGTGCCAGCAGTCGACTAGTAACGTTCACAGATACGCAGTATTTT
CASSRLVTFTDTQYF
>TRBJ2-3|TRBV4-1|once|TRBD2|16
TGCGCCAGCAGCCGCGGGCGGCTAGCGGGAGTGGGTACGCAGTATTTT
CASSRGRLAGVGTQYF
>TRBJ1-1|TRBV4-1|-|TRBD1|17
TGCGCCAGCAGCCACCTGCCAGGGGGGCTAGCGAACACTGAAGCTTTCTTT
CASSHLPGGLANTEAFF
>TRBJ2-1|TRBV10-3|-|TRBD1|17
TGTGCCATCAGTGAGTATGAAGGACAGGGGACTTGGAATGAGCAGTTCTTC
CAISEYEGQGTWNEQFF
>TRBJ2-3|TRBV5-6|once|-|16
TGTGCCAGCAGCTTGATCGCGGAGAGTAACACAGATACGCAGTATTTT
CASSLIAESNTDTQYF
>TRBJ1-5|TRBV2|-|TRBD1|17
TGTGCCAGCAGTGGGGCCAGGGGGCGTTTCGCGAATCAGCCCCAGCATTTT
CASSGARGRFANQPQHF
>TRBJ1-2|TRBV2|-|-|12
TGTGCCAGCAGTGAAGGCCGACTACTTTACACCTTC
CASSEGRLLYTF
>TRBJ2-1|TRBV5-4|-|TRBD1|15
TGTGCCAGCAGCTGGACAGGGGCCTTGTACAATGAGCAGTTCTTC
CASSWTGALYNEQFF
>TRBJ2-2|TRBV11-2|-|-|14
TGTGCCAGCAGCCTCAGACTTAACACCGGGGAGCTGTTTTTT
CASSLRLNTGELFF
>TRBJ1-1|TRBV5-4|once|-|14
TGTGCCAGCACTCTGGAGGGGCGTAACACTGAAGCTTTCTTT
CASTLEGRNTEAFF
>TRBJ2-3|TRBV4-1|-|TRBD2|17
TGCGCCAGCAGCCGAGTAGCGGGGAGCGTCGTCACAGATACGCAGTATTTT
CASSRVAGSVVTDTQYF
>TRBJ1-2|TRBV4-1|once|TRBD1|17
TGCGCCAGCAGCCAAGTTCGGGGACAGGGGGCTAACTATGGCTACACCTTC
CASSQVRGQGANYGYTF
>TRBJ2-7|TRBV25-1|once|-|12
TGTGCCAGCAGTGGGCAGTTTTACGAGCAGTACTTC
CASSGQFYEQYF
>TRBJ1-1|TRBV2|-|-|14
TGTGCCAGCAGCGAACAGGGCTGGGGCACTGAAGCTTTCTTT
CASSEQGWGTEAFF
>TRBJ2-7|TRBV20-1|-|TRBD1|18
TGCAGTGCTAGTCCCAGAACGGATTCGTGGGGACAGTTCTACGAGCAGTACTTC
CSASPRTDSWGQFYEQYF
>TRBJ1-1|TRBV5-4|-|-|15
TGTGCCAGCAGCGCTGGACCGGGGATGAACACTGAAGCTTTCTTT
CASSAGPGMNTEAFF
>TRBJ2-3|TRBV7-8|once|-|16
TGTGCCAGCAGCTTAGGGCCCGGGGGAGCGGCAGATACGCAGTATTTT
CASSLGPGGAADTQYF
>TRBJ2-5|TRBV9|-|TRBD2|16
TGTGCCAGCAGCGTAGGGGTGGCTAGCGGGGCGGAGACCCAGTACTTC
CASSVGVASGAETQYF
>TRBJ1-2|TRBV5-5|-|TRBD1|14
TGTGCCAGCAGCTCCGACAGGGTATCGTATGGCTACACCTTC
CASSSDRVSYGYTF
>TRBJ1-1|TRBV11-2|-|TRBD1|15
TGTGCCAGCAGCTTAGTTCCTAGGGGGCAATCTGAAGCTTTCTTT
CASSLVPRGQSEAFF
>TRBJ1-5|TRBV7-6|-|-|13
TGTGCCAGCAGCCCCCGGGAAAATCAGCCCCAGCATTTT
CASSPRENQPQHF
>TRBJ2-3|TRBV28|-|TRBD1|16
TGTGCCAGCAGTTTTTACAGGGGCCTCGACACAGATACGCAGTATTTT
CASSFYRGLDTDTQYF
>TRBJ1-2|TRBV7-9|-|TRBD1|14
TGTGCCAGCAGTCAACTCCAGGGGGCGGCTGGCTACACCTTC
CASSQLQGAAGYTF
>TRBJ2-1|TRBV3-1/TRBV3-2|-|TRBD2|17
TGTGCCAGCAGCCAAGATGCTATTAGCGGGGCCTACAATGAGCAGTTCTTC
CASSQDAISGAYNEQFF
>TRBJ2-2|TRBV27|-|-|14
TGTGCCAGCAGCTCGACTCCCGTCACCGGGGAGCTGTTTTTT
CASSSTPVTGELFF
>TRBJ1-1|TRBV5-1|-|-|13
TGCGCCAGCAGCCCGGGACAGAACACTGAAGCTTTCTTT
CASSPGQNTEAFF
>TRBJ2-1|TRBV11-2|-|TRBD1|15
TGTGCCAGCAGCCGAGGACAGGGCTCCTACAATGAGCAGTTCTTC
CASSRGQGSYNEQFF
>TRBJ1-3|TRBV2|-|-|16
TGTGCCAGCAGTGAAGGTCAGGGGAACTCTGGAAACACCATATATTTT
CASSEGQGNSGNTIYF
>TRBJ1-6|TRBV12-3/TRBV12-4|few|-|12
TGTGCCAGCAAATCCGGTGATTCACCCCTCCACTTT
CASKSGDSPLHF
>TRBJ2-2|TRBV5-1|-|-|14
TGCGCCAGCAGCTTGGCAGGGCCCCCCGGGGAGCTGTTTTTT
CASSLAGPPGELFF
>TRBJ1-2|TRBV29-1|-|-|15
TGCAGCGTTGAAGTAACGTCGACTGAAGACTATGGCTACACCTTC
CSVEVTSTEDYGYTF
>TRBJ1-5|TRBV19|-|-|13
TGTGCCATCCAACAGGGCGCCTATCAGCCCCAGCATTTT
CAIQQGAYQPQHF
>TRBJ1-4|TRBV6-5|-|-|13
TGTGCCAGCAGCAGGACACCGGCTGAAAAACTGTTTTTT
CASSRTPAEKLFF
>TRBJ1-1|TRBV19|-|TRBD1|14
TGTGCCAGTAGCAGACAGGGGGCTAACACTGAAGCTTTCTTT
CASSRQGANTEAFF
>TRBJ2-1|TRBV29-1|-|-|12
TGCAGCGTTTCCCGAGACTACAATGAGCAGTTCTTC
CSVSRDYNEQFF
>TRBJ2-1|TRBV4-1|-|-|16
TGCGCCAGCAGCCACCCTACAGAAGGGGGTTACAATGAGCAGTTCTTC
CASSHPTEGGYNEQFF
>TRBJ1-1|TRBV19|-|TRBD1|14
TGTGCCAGTAGTGCAGACAGGGGCGACACTGAAGCTTTCTTT
CASSADRGDTEAFF
>TRBJ2-1|TRBV7-9|-|TRBD2|15
TGTGCCAGCAGCTTAGCGGCTAGCGGGAGGGATGAGCAGTTCTTC
CASSLAASGRDEQFF
>TRBJ1-4|TRBV27|once|-|14
TGTGCCAGCAGTTTCTGGGGAGTTGATGAAAAACTGTTTTTT
CASSFWGVDEKLFF
>TRBJ2-5|TRBV19|-|-|16
TGTGCCAGCAACGAAAAAGCCCCATCGTACCAAGAGACCCAGTACTTC
CASNEKAPSYQETQYF
>TRBJ2-3|TRBV20-1|-|-|11
TGCAGTGCTTTACGGACAGATACGCAGTATTTT
CSALRTDTQYF
>TRBJ2-7|TRBV7-9|-|-|15
TGTGCCAGCAGCTTGGGGGCGACAGAGTCCTACGAGCAGTACTTC
CASSLGATESYEQYF
>TRBJ2-1|TRBV11-2|-|TRBD2|18
TGTGCCAGCAGCTTAGATCCCCCTAGCGGGGGGATATACAATGAGCAGTTCTTC
CASSLDPPSGGIYNEQFF
>TRBJ2-2|TRBV2|-|TRBD2|15
TGTGCCAGCAGTGGGTTAGCGGGGGGCACCGGGGAGCTGTTTTTT
CASSGLAGGTGELFF
>TRBJ1-2|TRBV20-1|once|-|11
TGCAGTGTACCAGGGCCCTATGGCTACACCTTC
CSVPGPYGYTF
>TRBJ2-2|TRBV5-6|-|TRBD2|17
TGTGCCAGCAGCTGGGGACTAGCGACCAAGAACACCGGGGAGCTGTTTTTT
CASSWGLATKNTGELFF
>TRBJ2-5|TRBV4-2|-|TRBD2|17
TGTGCCAGCGCGGCCGTTGTAGCGGGAGGGGTCCAAGAGACCCAGTACTTC
CASAAVVAGGVQETQYF
>TRBJ2-2|TRBV7-9|few|-|15
TGTGCCAGCAGCCCCGGGACACCGGGCACCGGGGAGCTGTTTTTT
CASSPGTPGTGELFF
>TRBJ2-1|TRBV5-3|-|TRBD2|16
TGTGCCAGAAGCTTTACTAGCGGGGGACTCAACAATGAGCAGTTCTTC
CARSFTSGGLNNEQFF
>TRBJ2-5|TRBV7-9|-|TRBD2|15
TGTGCCAGCAGCTTAAGCGGGGGGGCAACAGAGACCCAGTACTTC
CASSLSGGATETQYF
>TRBJ2-7|TRBV7-9|-|TRBD2|13
TGTGCCAGCAGCCCGGGAGGGCCGGCCGAGCAGTACTTC
CASSPGGPAEQYF
>TRBJ2-3|TRBV9|many|TRBD2|16
TGTGCCAGCAGCGTAGTTAGCGGGATGGGCACAGATACGCAGTATTTT
CASSVVSGMGTDTQYF
>TRBJ2-5|TRBV6-5|-|-|14
TGTGCCAGCAGTTACCTGAACGCGGGAGAGACCCAGTACTTC
CASSYLNAGETQYF
>TRBJ1-3|TRBV3-1/TRBV3-2|few|-|14
TGTGCCAGCAGCCAAGAGGCAGCGCTTAACACCATATATTTT
CASSQEAALNTIYF
>TRBJ1-1|TRBV5-1|-|-|15
TGCGCCAGCAGCTTGAGCCAGGGGATAAGAACTGAAGCTTTCTTT
CASSLSQGIRTEAFF
>TRBJ2-7|TRBV6-5|-|TRBD2|14
TGTGCCAGCAGTTCCGGGAGGAACGAGAAGGAGCAGTACTTC
CASSSGRNEKEQYF